The 25 T cell receptor beta chains presented below share a single source sample, sequenced in a study of early T cells in non-severe SARS-CoV-2 infection. From the 5' RACE reads, TCRdb called clonotypes with MiXCR, one entry per CDR3 protein. The sample includes just under 65,000 distinct CDR3 sequences, more than 7% of them seen just once. Sequenced material: whole blood, taken at baseline. The receptors originated from an adult who was a healthcare worker with PCR-confirmed SARS-CoV-2 infection or an uninfected control (not recorded which).

This chain connects TRBV20-1 to TRBJ2-3, with 9 bases fitting TRBD2. J lost 6 bases, V lost 6 bases, and 10 bases had no gene match. The germline V gene encodes CDR1 DFQATT and CDR2 SNEGSKA (reference sequence). The CDR3 runs 14 residues. The CDR3 nucleotides read TGCAGTGCCGAGCCGGCTAGCGGGACTGATACGCAGTATTTT. Its translation: CSAEPASGTDTQYF.

The rearrangement joins TRBV7-9 to TRBJ2-3; no definite D call. V was trimmed by 6 bases and J by 0 bases, leaving 10 bases between them. The CDR3 loop spans 14 amino acids. CDR1 and CDR2 (germline): SEHNR, FQNEAQ (reference sequence). As DNA, the CDR3 is TGTGCCAGCAGTATTCACGGGAGCACAGATACGCAGTATTTT. This gives the protein CASSIHGSTDTQYF.

The chain couples TRBV9 to TRBJ1-5; D gene unclear. CDR1 is SGDLS, CDR2 YYNGEE, per germline. The CDR3 sequence is 13 residues long. V lost 4 bases to trimming and J lost 7 bases, with 12 bases between them. This CDR3 is CASSSGDQQPQHF. DNA for the CDR3: TGTGCCAGCAGCTCGGGCGACCAACAGCCCCAGCATTTT. Variable domain in full (rest from reference TRBV9 and TRBJ1-5): DSGVTQTPKHLITATGQRVTLRCSPRSGDLSVYWYQQSLDQGLQFLIQYYNGEERAKGNILERFSAQQFPDLHSELNLSSLELGDSALYFCASSSGDQQPQHFGDGTRLSIL.

The V and J genes are TRBV2 and TRBJ1-2, with D possibly matching TRBD1 (6 bases). The V gene's germline CDR1 is SNHLY and CDR2 FYNNEI. The CDR3 runs to 14 residues. With 4 bases removed from V and 8 bases from J, the gap between germline ends came to 17 bases. CDR3 protein: CASSGDSLRGGYTF. The CDR3 nucleotides read TGTGCCAGCAGTGGAGATTCTCTCAGGGGCGGCTACACCTTC.

This clonotype showed up just a few times. The chain uses TRBV7-8 and TRBJ2-5; 7 nucleotides align to TRBD2. Trimming took 5 bases from V and 3 from J; bases not matched to a gene: 12. The CDR3 has 16 amino acids. CDR1 and CDR2 from the germline V gene are SGHVS and FQNEAQ. The CDR3 DNA is TGTGCCAGCAGCCTATTACGGGGCGGGAGTAAAGAGACCCAGTACTTC. Translation gives CASSLLRGGSKETQYF.

The gene calls are TRBV7-2 and TRBJ2-1, with TRBD2 matching 7 bases. Losses at the gene ends were 6 bases for V and 4 bases for J; bases not matched to a gene: 6. This CDR3 comprises 14 residues. CDR1 and CDR2 from the germline V gene are SGHTA and FQGNSA. The CDR3 region has the DNA TGTGCCAGCAGTCGGAGCGGGGTATACAATGAGCAGTTCTTC. It translates to CASSRSGVYNEQFF.

The gene calls are TRBV12-3 or TRBV12-4 and TRBJ1-5, with D possibly matching TRBD1 (5 bases). The CDR3 is 14 amino acids. V was clipped by 5 bases and J by 7 bases, with 15 bases between them. CDR3: CASSEQVVAQPQHF. The DNA for the CDR3 is TGTGCCAGCAGTGAACAGGTAGTTGCCCAGCCCCAGCATTTT.

On this clonotype: This may come from a read error, since a much larger clone is one base off. The chain has TRBV2 and TRBJ2-7, with a tentative D call TRBD2 (5 bases). The CDR3 contains 13 residues. Per the germline V gene, CDR1 is SNHLY and CDR2 is FYNNEI. The CDR3 DNA sequence: TGTGCCAGTTGGTCGGACTCCACCTACGAGCGGTACTTC. It translates to CASWSDSTYERYF.

This clonotype appeared a few times. The DNA for the CDR3 is TGCAGTGCCGGCTGGGGGGACTATGGCTACACCTTC. Protein: CSAGWGDYGYTF. The gene calls are TRBV20-1 and TRBJ1-2, with D perhaps TRBD1 (5 bases). Germline assignment: CDR1 DFQATT and CDR2 SNEGSKA (reference sequence). This CDR3 comprises 12 residues. Trimming took off 6 bases at V and 3 bases at J, with 11 bases between the two ends.

This clonotype was found a few times. This rearrangement joins TRBV11-2 to TRBJ2-2, with 8 bases aligning to TRBD2. This CDR3 is built from 15 residues. Germline V gene lookup returns CDR1 SGHAT and CDR2 FQNNGV. With V trimmed by 3 bases and J by 5 bases, 5 bases remained unmatched. The CDR3 region has the DNA TGTGCCAGCAGCTTCAGCGGGAGACGAACCGGGGAGCTGTTTTTT. Residues: CASSFSGRRTGELFF.

The chain links TRBV20-1 to TRBJ2-1; no clear D. Germline V gene sequence: CDR1 DFQATT, CDR2 SNEGSKA (reference sequence). The CDR3 extends over 16 amino acids. Trimming removed 0 bases at V and 8 bases at J, with 20 bases between. The CDR3 loop is CSARDPSRLRLDEQFF. In nucleotides, the CDR3 is TGCAGTGCTAGAGATCCCTCCCGCTTGCGGCTGGATGAGCAGTTCTTC.

About this clonotype itself: The junction does not match germline at one end; this may be a read error. The rearrangement uses TRBV12-3 or TRBV12-4 and TRBJ2-1; 7 nucleotides line up with TRBD2. The CDR3 is 13 residues long. The DNA for the CDR3 is TGTGCCAGCACCTGGGGGGACTACGATGAGCAGTTCTTC. Translated, it gives CASTWGDYDEQFF.

This clonotype was detected only a few times. The V call is TRBV5-1, the J call TRBJ2-1; D call uncertain. This CDR3 has 13 residues. V was clipped by 0 bases and J by 9 bases, with 10 bases between them. Germline CDR1 reads SGHRS; CDR2 reads YFSETQ. This CDR3 reads CASSLVPAPEQFF. CDR3 DNA sequence: TGCGCCAGCAGCTTGGTGCCCGCCCCTGAGCAGTTCTTC.

This clonotype was observed many times. The chain has TRBV12-3 or TRBV12-4 and TRBJ2-2; 8 bases agree with TRBD1. The CDR3 has 17 residues. The J segment lost 6 bases and the V segment lost 6 bases, leaving 15 bases of the junction unmatched. CDR3: CASRTDRGRDFPGELFF. The CDR3 DNA sequence: TGTGCCAGCAGAACTGACAGGGGCCGGGACTTTCCCGGGGAGCTGTTTTTT.

This clonotype was counted only a few times. The genes are TRBV4-3 and TRBJ2-7, with 9 bases identical to TRBD2. Germline lookup yields CDR1 LGHNA and CDR2 YSLEER. Unmatched junction bases numbered 4, after V lost 1 base and J lost 3 bases. The CDR3 covers 15 residues. CDR3 amino acids: CASSQGLAGIYEQYF. The DNA for the CDR3 is TGCGCCAGCAGCCAAGGGCTAGCGGGGATCTACGAGCAGTACTTC.

This sequence joins TRBV5-6 and TRBJ1-2; 8 bases are shared with TRBD1. CDR1 and CDR2 from the germline V gene are SGHDT and YYEEEE. The CDR3 has 14 residues. V was clipped by 4 bases and J by 6 bases; unmatched bases: 8. The CDR3 nucleotides read TGTGCCAGCAGCATCCGGACAGGGCACCATGGCTACACCTTC. Amino acids: CASSIRTGHHGYTF.

This clonotype was counted many times. The chain couples TRBV6-1 to TRBJ2-5, with no clear D. CDR3 size: 11 residues. The V end lost 6 bases, the J end lost 0 bases, and 2 bases lay between the germline ends. Germline CDR1 MNHNS, CDR2 SASEGT. The CDR3 coding sequence is TGTGCCAGCAGCTACCAAGAGACCCAGTACTTC. As protein: CASSYQETQYF.

This clonotype was counted ten times or more. This sequence joins TRBV12-3 or TRBV12-4 and TRBJ1-1, with D possibly TRBD1 on 6 matching bases. The length of the CDR3 is 12 residues. Deletions cut 3 bases from V and 8 bases from J, with 10 bases between. In DNA, the CDR3 is TGTGCCAGCAGTTTCCGCACAGGGGAAGCTTTCTTT. It is translated as CASSFRTGEAFF.

This clonotype appeared many times. The CDR3 protein is CSAIRPDTQYF. CDR3 DNA: TGCAGTGCTATTCGGCCCGATACGCAGTATTTT. V usage is TRBV20-1 and J usage is TRBJ2-3; D unclear. This CDR3 comprises 11 residues. V lost 4 bases and J 6 bases, leaving 8 bases between the germline ends. CDR1 and CDR2 (germline): DFQATT, SNEGSKA (reference sequence).

The CDR3 sequence is CASSLGRSATDTQYF. The CDR3 nucleotides read TGTGCCAGCAGCTTGGGCAGAAGTGCAACAGATACGCAGTATTTT. The gene calls are TRBV5-4 and TRBJ2-3; D remains ambiguous. Trimming pared 0 bases from V and 3 bases from J, leaving 11 bases between. The CDR3 consists of 15 residues. Looked up from germline, CDR1 is SGHNT and CDR2 is YYREEE (reference sequence).

The V call is TRBV6-5, the J call TRBJ2-1; possibly TRBD1 for D (6 bases). The germline CDR1 and CDR2 sequences are MNHEY and SVGAGI. V gave up 3 bases and J gave up 10 bases, with 13 bases separating them. This CDR3 comprises 13 residues. CDR3 sequence: CASSYFGTKEQFF. The CDR3 DNA sequence: TGTGCCAGCAGTTATTTTGGGACAAAGGAGCAGTTCTTC.

The sample holds a few counts of this clonotype. This chain joins TRBV29-1 and TRBJ2-1; D not certain. Germline-derived CDR1 and CDR2 are SQVTM and ANQGSEA. The CDR3 runs 11 residues. Trimming shortened V by 4 bases and J by 10 bases, and 11 bases separated the two germline ends. CDR3 nucleotides: TGCAGCGTTGTAAAAAACTACGAGCAGTTCTTC. It yields the protein CSVVKNYEQFF.

The rearrangement links TRBV11-3 to TRBJ1-2; weak D call: TRBD1 (6 bases). Germline assignment: CDR1 SGHNT and CDR2 YENEEA. The CDR3 is 15 amino acids. V dropped 7 bases and J dropped 1 base, with 16 bases sitting between them. The CDR3 sequence: CASTSTGPRNYGYTF. The CDR3 DNA sequence: TGTGCCAGCACCTCAACAGGGCCTCGTAACTATGGCTACACCTTC.

Ten or more counts support this clonotype. V and J are TRBV18 and TRBJ1-4, with D hard to call. Germline CDR1 and CDR2: KGHSH and LQKENI. The CDR3 is 17 amino acids. V was pared by 3 bases and J by 0 bases, with 14 bases between. CDR3 nucleotide sequence: TGTGCCAGCTCACCCCAGGACGTCTCCGCAACTAATGAAAAACTGTTTTTT. Its translation is CASSPQDVSATNEKLFF.

This clonotype was observed at least ten times. This chain joins TRBV28 and TRBJ2-2; 7 nucleotides line up with TRBD2. The CDR3 extends over 17 amino acids. Germline V gene sequence: CDR1 MDHEN, CDR2 SYDVKM. J was trimmed by 1 base and V by 4 bases; bases with no gene match: 9. The CDR3 loop is CASSSPFLAVNTGELFF. For the CDR3, the DNA is TGTGCCAGCAGTTCCCCCTTCCTAGCGGTGAACACCGGGGAGCTGTTTTTT.